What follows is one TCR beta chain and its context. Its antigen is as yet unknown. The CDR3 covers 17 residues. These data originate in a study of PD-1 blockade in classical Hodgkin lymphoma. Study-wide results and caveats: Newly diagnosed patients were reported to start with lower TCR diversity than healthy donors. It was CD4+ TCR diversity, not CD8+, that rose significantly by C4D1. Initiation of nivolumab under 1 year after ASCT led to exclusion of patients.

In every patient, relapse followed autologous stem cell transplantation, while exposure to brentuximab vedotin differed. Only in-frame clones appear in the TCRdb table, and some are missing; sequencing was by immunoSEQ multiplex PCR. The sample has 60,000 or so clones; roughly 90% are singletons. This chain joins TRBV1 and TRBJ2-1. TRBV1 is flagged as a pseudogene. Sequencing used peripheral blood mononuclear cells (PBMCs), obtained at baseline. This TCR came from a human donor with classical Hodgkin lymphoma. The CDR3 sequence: CTSSQDPPFIRYNEQFF. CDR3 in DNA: TGCACCAGCAGCCAAGATCCCCCTTTTATACGTTACAATGAGCAGTTCTTC.